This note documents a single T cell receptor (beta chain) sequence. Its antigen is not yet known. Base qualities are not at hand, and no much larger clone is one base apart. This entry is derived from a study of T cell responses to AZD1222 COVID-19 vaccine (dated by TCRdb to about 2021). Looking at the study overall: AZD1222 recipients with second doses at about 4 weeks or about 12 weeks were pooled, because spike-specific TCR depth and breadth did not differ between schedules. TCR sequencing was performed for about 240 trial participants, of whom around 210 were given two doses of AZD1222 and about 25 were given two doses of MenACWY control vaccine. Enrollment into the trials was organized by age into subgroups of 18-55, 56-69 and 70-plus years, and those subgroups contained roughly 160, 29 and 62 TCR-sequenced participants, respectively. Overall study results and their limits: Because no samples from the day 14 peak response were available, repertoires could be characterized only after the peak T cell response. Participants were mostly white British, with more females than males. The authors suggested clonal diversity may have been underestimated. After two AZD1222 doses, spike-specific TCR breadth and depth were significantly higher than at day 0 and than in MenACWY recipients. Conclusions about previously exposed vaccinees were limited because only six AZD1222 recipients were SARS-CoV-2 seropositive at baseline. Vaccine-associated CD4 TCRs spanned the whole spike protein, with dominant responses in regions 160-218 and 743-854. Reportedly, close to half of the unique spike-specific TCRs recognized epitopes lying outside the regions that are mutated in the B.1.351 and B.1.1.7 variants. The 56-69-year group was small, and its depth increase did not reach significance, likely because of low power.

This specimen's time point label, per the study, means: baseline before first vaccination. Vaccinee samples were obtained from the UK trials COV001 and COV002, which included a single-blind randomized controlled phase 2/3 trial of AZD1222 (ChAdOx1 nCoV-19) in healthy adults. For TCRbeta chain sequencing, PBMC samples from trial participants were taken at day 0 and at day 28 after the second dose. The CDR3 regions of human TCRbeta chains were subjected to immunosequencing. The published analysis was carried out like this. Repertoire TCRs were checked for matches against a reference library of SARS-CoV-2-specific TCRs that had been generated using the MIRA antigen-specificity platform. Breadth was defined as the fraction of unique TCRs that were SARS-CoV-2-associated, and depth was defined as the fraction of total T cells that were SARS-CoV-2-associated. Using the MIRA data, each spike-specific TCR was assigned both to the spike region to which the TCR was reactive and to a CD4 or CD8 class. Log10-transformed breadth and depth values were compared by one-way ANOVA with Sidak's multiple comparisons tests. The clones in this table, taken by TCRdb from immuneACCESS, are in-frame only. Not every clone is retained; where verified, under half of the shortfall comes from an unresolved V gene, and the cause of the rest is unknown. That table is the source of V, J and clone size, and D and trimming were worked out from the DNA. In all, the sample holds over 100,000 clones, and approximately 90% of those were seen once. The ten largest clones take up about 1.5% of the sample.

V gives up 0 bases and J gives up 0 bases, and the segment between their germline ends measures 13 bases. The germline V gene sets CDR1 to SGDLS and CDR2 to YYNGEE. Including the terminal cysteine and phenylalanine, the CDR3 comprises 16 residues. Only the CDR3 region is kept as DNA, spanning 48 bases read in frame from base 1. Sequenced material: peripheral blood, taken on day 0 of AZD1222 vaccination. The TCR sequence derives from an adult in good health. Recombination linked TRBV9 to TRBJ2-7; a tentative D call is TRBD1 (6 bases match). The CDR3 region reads CASSVGGPRGSYEQYF. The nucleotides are TGTGCCAGCAGCGTAGGAGGACCCAGGGGCTCCTACGAGCAGTACTTC.